The present T cell receptor (beta chain) was sequenced within a study of human T cells and chemical hapten exposure. Findings of the study overall: The immune response of these alopecia patients might not match healthy individuals'.

Trimming took 4 bases from V and 0 from J; bases not matched to a gene: 4. CDR3 length equals 15 residues. Germline V gene data show CDR1 as SGHRS and CDR2 as YFSETQ. In TCRdb, the RACE reads were re-called with MiXCR into one record per CDR3 protein. The sample gives 90,000 to 110,000 distinct CDR3 sequences, nearly 35% of which show up once; about 2.9% is in the top ten. A note on this clonotype: Its antigen is currently unknown.

Time point of the sample: patch test 3, about 24 weeks after DPC sensitization. Treatment of the sample: therapeutic diphenylcyclopropenone sensitization with weekly scalp DPC. The gene calls are TRBV5-1 and TRBJ2-3; 8 bases match TRBD2. This material consisted of whole blood, taken in connection with sensitization to the hapten diphenylcyclopropenone (DPC). The sequence was collected from a man aged 35 to 55 with alopecia areata. Some clones in this sample may be carry-over from other donors' samples. The CDR3 DNA sequence: TGCGCCAGCAGCAGTAGCGGGGTTAGCACAGATACGCAGTATTTT. It encodes CASSSSGVSTDTQYF.